This T cell receptor (beta chain) originates from a study of blood T cell repertoires in COVID-19. The wider study: T cells, B-cell-depleted T cells, or PBMCs provided the cDNA or gDNA that served as material.

Generated by immunoSEQ multiplex PCR, the TCRdb table keeps only in-frame clones and is missing some. The table records roughly 70,000 clones, approximately 91% of them present only once. The length of the CDR3 is 14 residues. The germline V and J ends were trimmed by 6 bases and 3 bases, with 12 bases remaining between them. Germline CDR1 ENHRY, CDR2 SYGVKD. The Seattle patients, enrolled during active infection, were followed longitudinally. V and J are TRBV10-3 and TRBJ2-1; the D is unclear. This clonotype was sampled from a man in his fifties with COVID-19, enrolled during active disease. What was sequenced was peripheral blood. CDR3 in DNA: TGTGCCATCAGGAACTTCACCTACTACAATGAGCAGTTCTTC. The encoded protein is CAIRNFTYYNEQFF.